This T cell receptor beta chain was captured by sequencing in a study of T cell repertoires in cytomegalovirus infection. Study details: Indications came from public TCR beta signatures; they pointed to CMV infection and to a matching HLA type.

With respect to this clonotype: Its antigen is unknown.

TCRdb processed the reads anew with MiXCR; each CDR3 protein has one entry. The data contain under 250,000 distinct CDR3 sequences, roughly an eighth of them singletons. After removal of 4 bases from V and 2 bases from J, the junction contained 2 bases not matched to a gene. CDR1 is LNHDA and CDR2 is SQIVND in the germline V gene (reference sequence). This CDR3 contains 14 residues. Points from the study as a whole: HLA-C-restricted CMV clonotypes gave the most frequent clonotype in two of eight donors. Summed frequency of public TCR beta families distinguished CMV carriers with the relevant HLA.

Sequencing was done on a sample of PBMCs. This sequence joins TRBV19 and TRBJ2-7; 10 nucleotides match TRBD2. The TCR sequence derives from a human donor in good health (CMV status not recorded). Some clones in this sample may be carry-over from other donors' samples. In DNA, the CDR3 is TGTGCCAGTAGTAAAGCGGGGGGGCCCTACGAGCAGTACTTC. Amino acids: CASSKAGGPYEQYF.